This TCR beta chain was profiled in a study of shared clonotypes between healthy human individuals. Findings of the study overall: The four-donor shared clonotypes exceeded non-shared clonotypes in generation probability, with non-shared ones scoring lower. Though the depth was large, rarefaction showed that sorted-subset sequencing was incomplete.

Per the germline V gene, CDR1 is SGHTA and CDR2 is FQGNSA. J was trimmed by 2 bases and V by 2 bases; bases with no gene match: 6. The CDR3 has 16 residues. Only in-frame clones appear in the TCRdb table, and some are missing; sequencing was by immunoSEQ multiplex PCR. There are roughly 2 million clones in the sample; around 95% occur only once, and roughly 0.13% lies in the top ten. On this clone itself: Its antigen remains unknown.

The chain links TRBV7-2 to TRBJ2-3, with TRBD2 matching over 8 bases. The receptor's source is a man aged 18 to 30 in good health. Material for sequencing was naive CD4+ T cells sorted from blood. Sample subset: CD45RA+ positively selected. CDR3 region: CASSLRASGPTDTQYF. The CDR3 nucleotides read TGTGCCAGCAGCTTAAGGGCTAGCGGGCCCACAGATACGCAGTATTTT.